This T cell receptor (beta chain) was sequenced during a study of long-term antiretroviral therapy in people with HIV. At the level of the study: It was about a decade after the earliest samples that the 2015 immediate-ART recommendation appeared.

Sequencing relied on immunoSEQ assay v3.0, run at survey level. Repertoires were generated with immunoSEQ multiplex PCR, while TCRdb's copy carries only in-frame clones and drops some. The table lists some 24,000 clones, about 80% of them singletons. Concerning this clone itself: Its matching antigen is unknown.

V lost 1 base, J lost 8 bases, and 3 bases stayed unmatched. CDR3 length: 14 amino acids. Germline V CDR1 and CDR2: SGHTA, FQGNSA. Study findings and constraints: Sampling of blood ran from the mid-2000s to the late 2010s, and older ART regimens were possibly in use. Relative to control repertoires, HIV repertoires exhibited narrower CDR3 length ranges.

Held in samples before DNA extraction were roughly 1-10 million cryopreserved PBMC. The sequence was collected from a man aged 30-40 years with HIV. The chain has TRBV7-2 and TRBJ1-4; the match to TRBD1 covers 8 bases. The sequences come from unsorted PBMCs, collected 4.4 years after starting antiretroviral therapy. CDR3 nucleotides: TGTGCCAGCAGCTTAGGCAGGGGGCGAGAAAAACTGTTTTTT. Its translation is CASSLGRGREKLFF. Based on the CDR3 plus reference TRBV7-2 and TRBJ1-4, the full variable domain is GAGVSQSPSNKVTEKGKDVELRCDPISGHTALYWYRQSLGQGLEFLIYFQGNSAPDKSGLPSDRFSAERTGGSVSTLTIQRTQQEDSAVYLCASSLGRGREKLFFGSGTQLSVL.